Sequencing of this T cell receptor (beta chain) was carried out in a study of persistence of HIV-infected CD4 T cells. Overall study: A median of 8 years of suppressive ART preceded sampling.

An overlapping HIV-1 Gag peptide pool stimulated these cells at about 0.91 ug/peptide/mL. CD40L-negative CD69-negative CD45RO-high memory CD4+ T cells were sorted as populations depleted of antigen-responding cells. This clone was counted between two and nine times. Antigen: not known. Sequencing used immunoSEQ version 4 in survey mode. TCRdb's copy holds only in-frame clones and misses some; the assay was immunoSEQ multiplex PCR. This table has approximately 39,000 clones, 75% to 85% appearing once. This receptor was identified in an adult with HIV. The donor label of this sample is uncertain. The material sequenced was cultured CD4+ T cells from PBMCs, taken from a patient who received antiretroviral therapy.

As DNA, the CDR3 is TGTGCCAGCAGCTTTTTAGCGGGGGGCTCCGGTGAGCAGTTCTTC. This gives the protein CASSFLAGGSGEQFF. V is TRBV6-4 and J is TRBJ2-1; 10 bases line up with TRBD2. This CDR3 is 15 amino acids long. The trim removed 6 bases at V and 9 bases at J, leaving 11 bases unmatched. CDR1 and CDR2 (germline): MRHNA, SNTAGT.